This T cell receptor (beta chain) was found in a study of breast tumors, draining lymph nodes, adjacent tissues. TCRdb reanalysed the multiplex PCR reads using MiXCR and keeps one entry per CDR3 protein. The sample carries 50,000 to 65,000 distinct CDR3 sequences, around 45% recorded once. Broader study findings: Tumor repertoires ranked between lymph nodes and nontumor tissue in diversity, with V and J gene preferences. Tumor T cell lymph node origin was a supported hypothesis, not proven. Data fit most tumor T cells coming from lymph node, expanding in tumor.

This clonotype was observed at least ten times. Its antigen remains unknown. Sequence at one end of the junction differs from germline and may be a read error. This CDR3 contains 15 residues. The sequence derives from a female donor with breast cancer. Some clones in this sample may be carry-over from other donors' samples. The V call is TRBV12-3 or TRBV12-4, the J call TRBJ1-3; D unresolved. Sequenced input: breast tumor tissue. CDR3 coding DNA: TGTGCCAGCAGTCTAGCGGCCTACTCTGGAAACACCATATATTTT. Encoded protein: CASSLAAYSGNTIYF.